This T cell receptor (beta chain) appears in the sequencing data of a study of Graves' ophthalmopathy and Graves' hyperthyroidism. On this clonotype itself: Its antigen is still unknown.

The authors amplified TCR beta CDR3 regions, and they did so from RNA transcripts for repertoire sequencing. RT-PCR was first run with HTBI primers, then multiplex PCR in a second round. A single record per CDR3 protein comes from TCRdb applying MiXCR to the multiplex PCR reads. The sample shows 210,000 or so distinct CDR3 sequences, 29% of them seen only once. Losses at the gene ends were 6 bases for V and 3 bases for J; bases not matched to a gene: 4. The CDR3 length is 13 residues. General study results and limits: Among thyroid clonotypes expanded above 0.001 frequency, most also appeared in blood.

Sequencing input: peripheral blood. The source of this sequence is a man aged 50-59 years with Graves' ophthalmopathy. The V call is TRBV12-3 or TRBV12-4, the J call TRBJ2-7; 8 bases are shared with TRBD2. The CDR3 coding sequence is TGTGCCAGCAGGATAGCGGGATTCTACGAGCAGTACTTC. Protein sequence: CASRIAGFYEQYF.